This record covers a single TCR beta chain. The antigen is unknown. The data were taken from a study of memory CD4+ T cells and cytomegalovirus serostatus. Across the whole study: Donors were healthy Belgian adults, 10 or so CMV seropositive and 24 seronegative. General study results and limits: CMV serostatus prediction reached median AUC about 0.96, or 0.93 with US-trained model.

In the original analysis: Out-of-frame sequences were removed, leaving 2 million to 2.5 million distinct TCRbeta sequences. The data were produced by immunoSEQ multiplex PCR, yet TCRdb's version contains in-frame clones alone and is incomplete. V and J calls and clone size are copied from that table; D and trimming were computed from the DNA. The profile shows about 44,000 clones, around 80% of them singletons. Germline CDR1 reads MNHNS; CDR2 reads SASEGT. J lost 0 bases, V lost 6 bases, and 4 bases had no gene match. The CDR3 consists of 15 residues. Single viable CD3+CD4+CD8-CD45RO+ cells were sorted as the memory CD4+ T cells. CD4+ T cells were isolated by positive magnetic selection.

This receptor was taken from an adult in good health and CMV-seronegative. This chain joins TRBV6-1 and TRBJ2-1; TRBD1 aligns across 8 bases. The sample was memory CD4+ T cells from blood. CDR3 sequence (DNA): TGTGCCAGCAGGAGAGGGACAGGCTCCTACAATGAGCAGTTCTTC. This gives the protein CASRRGTGSYNEQFF.